The source of this T cell receptor (beta chain) is a study of blood T cells in healthy people across ages. Overall study results and limits: Measured against age, TCR beta diversity per million T cells decreased in a roughly linear manner.

Germline V CDR1 and CDR2: ENHRY, SYGVKD. V trimming: 6 bases; J trimming: 2 bases; junction bases outside the gene matches: 6. This CDR3 is 15 amino acids long. As for this clonotype: As yet, its antigen is unknown.

Next came a second PCR, run for about 7 to 12 cycles, which used a sample-barcoded 5' primer along with a J-beta primer mix. Researchers report that a template-switch adaptor with 12 random nucleotides tagged each cDNA molecule. TCRdb processed the 5' RACE reads anew with MiXCR; each CDR3 protein has one entry. The table records a few hundred thousand distinct CDR3 sequences, 25% to 35% of them present only once. In addition, the sample was reused for a study of T cells of mothers and their children. That study reports: Related and unrelated pairs show similar thymic shaping of TCR recombination output.

The gene calls are TRBV10-3 and TRBJ2-7; 11 bases are a match to TRBD2. Sequencing was done on a sample of blood. The sequence came from a boy aged 2 to 10 in good health. CDR3 loop: CAISALAGDTYEQYF. The DNA for the CDR3 is TGTGCCATCAGCGCACTAGCGGGAGACACCTACGAGCAGTACTTC.